These 17 T cell receptor beta chains originate from one sample sequenced in a study of T-cell reconstitution after alpha-beta-depleted transplantation in children. Library preparation (for TCRbeta) was performed with unique molecular identifiers. TCRdb itself ran the PCR reads through MiXCR, one entry per CDR3 protein. The sample lists 70,000 to 95,000 distinct CDR3 sequences; roughly 15% were seen once. This specimen was PBMCs, mostly from graft donor cells, taken 180 days after TCRalphabeta/CD19-depleted stem cell transplant. The receptors stem from a male patient between 2 and 10 years old who had a stem cell transplant for acute lymphoblastic leukemia, so the T cells may come from the graft donor.

This clonotype showed up many times. This rearrangement joins TRBV4-2 to TRBJ2-3; 12 bases are a match to TRBD2. Germline V CDR1 and CDR2: LGHNA, YNFKEQ. The trim removed 1 base at V and 7 bases at J, leaving 6 bases unmatched. The CDR3 runs to 16 residues. In DNA form, the CDR3 reads TGTGCCAGCAGCCAAGGAACTAGCGGGGGGCCACATACGCAGTATTTT. Amino acid sequence: CASSQGTSGGPHTQYF.

The genes are TRBV20-1 and TRBJ1-1; D gene ambiguous. The V end lost 6 bases, the J end lost 1 base, and 9 bases lay between the germline ends. Germline V gene data show CDR1 as DFQATT and CDR2 as SNEGSKA (reference sequence). The CDR3 has 12 residues. As DNA, the CDR3 is TGCAGTGCCCTGACAACGAACACTGAAGCTTTCTTT. Translation: CSALTTNTEAFF.

The gene calls are TRBV19 and TRBJ1-2; 7 nucleotides align to TRBD1. This CDR3 contains 16 residues. V gave up 4 bases and J gave up 1 base; unmatched junction bases: 9. Germline values: CDR1 LNHDA, CDR2 SQIVND (reference sequence). CDR3 loop: CASSRRDSFINYGYTF. For the CDR3, the DNA is TGTGCCAGTAGTAGAAGGGACAGTTTTATTAACTATGGCTACACCTTC.

The chain links TRBV21-1 to TRBJ2-2; the table's TRBD1 call for D was not verified on the DNA. TRBV21-1 is shown as a pseudogene. The CDR3 has 17 residues. CDR3 DNA sequence: TGTGCCAGCAGCATACACCCGGGACGGATGAACACCGGGGAGCTGTTTTTT. Its translation is CASSIHPGRMNTGELFF.

V gene TRBV5-1 combines with J gene TRBJ2-5, with 8 bases matching TRBD2. The CDR3 has 16 amino acids. The ends lost 0 bases at V and 0 bases at J; junction bases unmatched: 4. Germline CDR1 SGHRS, CDR2 YFSETQ. The CDR3 sequence is CASSLVIAGNQETQYF. In DNA form, the CDR3 reads TGCGCCAGCAGCTTGGTAATAGCGGGGAACCAAGAGACCCAGTACTTC.

The chain uses TRBV6-5 and TRBJ2-7, with TRBD2 as a possible D gene (7 bases). This CDR3 comprises 16 residues. Germline V CDR1 and CDR2: MNHEY, SVGAGI. Trimming removed 1 base from V and 3 bases from J, with 16 bases in between. As DNA, the CDR3 is TGTGCCAGCAGTTACTGGGGGGGGGCTCCCCTCTACGAGCAGTACTTC. Amino acids: CASSYWGGAPLYEQYF.

In its sample, this clonotype was seen a few times. The chain's CDR3 is CASSLALSGFYNEQFF. Written as DNA, the CDR3 is TGTGCCAGCAGCTTAGCCCTCTCAGGATTCTACAATGAGCAGTTCTTC. The V gene is TRBV7-2, the J gene TRBJ2-1; no definite D call. V dropped 0 bases and J dropped 3 bases, with 12 bases sitting between them. The CDR3 is 16 residues long. The germline gives CDR1 SGHTA, CDR2 FQGNSA.

The chain is built from TRBV7-9 and TRBJ1-1; D is unclear. V was pared by 3 bases and J by 1 base, with 18 bases between. This CDR3 contains 17 residues. The germline V gene has CDR1 SEHNR and CDR2 FQNEAQ (reference sequence). CDR3 residues: CASSLGGRGKGNTEAFF. CDR3 nucleotide sequence: TGTGCCAGCAGCTTGGGAGGCAGAGGGAAGGGGAACACTGAAGCTTTCTTT.

This clonotype was seen ten or more times. The genes are TRBV20-1 and TRBJ1-2; D not resolved. The CDR3 spans 12 residues. Germline assignment: CDR1 DFQATT and CDR2 SNEGSKA (reference sequence). Trimming pared 5 bases from V and 6 bases from J, leaving 13 bases between. The CDR3 coding sequence is TGCAGTGCTCCAATTTGGGTGAATGGCTACACCTTC. It translates to CSAPIWVNGYTF.

V is TRBV10-1 and J is TRBJ2-2; D is perhaps TRBD2 (5 bases). Trimming took off 9 bases at V and 8 bases at J, with 13 bases between the two ends. CDR1 and CDR2 from the germline V gene are WNHNN and SYGVQD (reference sequence). The CDR3 is 12 residues long. CDR3 nucleotide sequence: TGCGCCAGTAATTTCCCGGGAGGGGAGCTGTTTTTT. It codes for CASNFPGGELFF.

V is TRBV4-1 and J is TRBJ1-5; 7 bases match TRBD1. The CDR3 runs 17 residues. V shed 1 base and J 0 bases; nucleotides not matched to a gene: 6. Germline-derived CDR1 and CDR2 are MGHRA and YSYEKL. The CDR3 protein is CASSQVITGVSNQPQHF. The DNA for the CDR3 is TGCGCCAGCAGCCAAGTCATAACAGGGGTTAGCAATCAGCCCCAGCATTTT.

The gene calls are TRBV20-1 and TRBJ1-6; D unresolved. The CDR3 sequence is 12 residues long. Germline CDR1 and CDR2: DFQATT and SNEGSKA (reference sequence). Deletions cut 1 base from V and 13 bases from J, with 11 bases between. For the CDR3, the DNA is TGCAGTGCTAGAGTGCCCGTGCCCCCCCTCCACTTT. Its protein product is CSARVPVPPLHF.

The chain employs TRBV6-5 and TRBJ1-2, with D tentatively TRBD1 (5 bases). CDR3 length: 16 residues. V was trimmed by 0 bases and J by 4 bases, leaving 15 bases between them. Per the germline V gene, CDR1 is MNHEY and CDR2 is SVGAGI. CDR3 region: CASSYSNLGGAYGYTF. CDR3 bases: TGTGCCAGCAGTTACTCGAATCTCGGGGGAGCCTATGGCTACACCTTC.

This rearrangement joins TRBV7-9 to TRBJ2-7; 7 nucleotides agree with TRBD2. CDR1 and CDR2 (germline): SEHNR, FQNEAQ (reference sequence). After removal of 5 bases from V and 2 bases from J, the junction contained 9 bases not matched to a gene. The CDR3 consists of 15 residues. The CDR3 spells CASSPEGGRAYEQYF. Written as DNA, the CDR3 is TGTGCCAGCAGCCCAGAGGGAGGGCGGGCCTACGAGCAGTACTTC. Together with reference TRBV7-9 and TRBJ2-7, the CDR3 gives the full variable domain: DTGVSQNPRHKITKRGQNVTFRCDPISEHNRLYWYRQTLGQGPEFLTYFQNEAQLEKSRLLSDRFSAERPKGSFSTLEIQRTEQGDSAMYLCASSPEGGRAYEQYFGPGTRLTVT.

This chain links TRBV29-1 with TRBJ2-3; either TRBD1 or TRBD2 may supply D (5 bases each). The CDR3 extends over 15 amino acids. CDR1 and CDR2 from the germline V gene are SQVTM and ANQGSEA. The V gene lost 5 bases and the J gene lost 3 bases, with 18 bases spanning the gap. CDR3 protein: CSVHSVGTRTDTQYF. Here the CDR3 DNA reads TGCAGCGTTCACTCTGTAGGGACGAGAACAGATACGCAGTATTTT.

This clonotype was seen a few times. The V call is TRBV5-1, the J call TRBJ2-7; the D call may be TRBD1 or TRBD2 (6 bases each). The CDR3 sequence is 15 residues long. CDR1 is SGHRS and CDR2 is YFSETQ in the germline V gene. V was cut by 3 bases and J by 2 bases, with 15 bases left in between. The CDR3, as DNA: TGCGCCAGCAGCTCTACGAAAGGGGGGCCCTACGAGCAGTACTTC. Translation gives CASSSTKGGPYEQYF.

This clonotype was seen a handful of times. The chain is built from TRBV19 and TRBJ1-1; the D gene is possibly TRBD1 (6 bases). Germline-derived CDR1 and CDR2 are LNHDA and SQIVND (reference sequence). Trimming stripped 8 bases from V and 3 bases from J, with 13 bases between. This CDR3 comprises 13 residues. DNA for the CDR3: TGTGCCAGTTCACAGGGTGGAGACACTGAAGCTTTCTTT. Translation gives CASSQGGDTEAFF.